Below, 32 T cell receptor beta chains from the same sample are listed, as sequenced in a study of OX40 agonist ivuxolimab in advanced cancers. Only in-frame clones appear in the TCRdb table, and some are missing; sequencing was by immunoSEQ multiplex PCR. The sample holds approximately 10,000 clones, roughly 71% seen once. Sequences were derived from CD4+ or CD8+ T cells sorted from blood, sampled in a trial of the OX40 agonist ivuxolimab. These receptors were taken from an adult with an advanced solid tumor such as melanoma, head and neck, liver or kidney cancer.

This clone came up once. The same CDR3 also results from other DNA sequences found in this sample. V usage is TRBV4-3 and J usage is TRBJ1-1; 8 positions agree with TRBD1. CDR1 is LGHNA and CDR2 is YSLEER in the germline V gene. The CDR3 consists of 15 residues. Losses at the gene ends were 0 bases for V and 4 bases for J; bases not matched to a gene: 4. CDR3 loop: CASSQERTGGTEAFF. The CDR3 region has the DNA TGCGCCAGCAGCCAAGAGAGAACAGGGGGCACTGAAGCTTTCTTT.

This clone came up once. The chain joins TRBV11-2 to TRBJ2-1, with D possibly being TRBD1 or TRBD2 (5 bases each). Germline lookup yields CDR1 SGHAT and CDR2 FQNNGV. CDR3 length equals 15 residues. Trimming cost V 3 bases and J 3 bases, with 12 bases left between them. CDR3 sequence: CASSFGTPGYNEQFF. The CDR3 DNA reads TGTGCCAGCAGCTTTGGGACCCCCGGCTACAATGAGCAGTTCTTC.

The chain recombines TRBV30 with TRBJ1-2, with 8 nucleotides matching TRBD1. Trimming took 1 base from V and 8 from J; bases not matched to a gene: 9. CDR3 size: 14 residues. Germline V gives CDR1 GTSNPN, CDR2 SVGIG (reference sequence). The CDR3 is CAWSAGGTGSGYTF. CDR3 DNA: TGTGCCTGGAGTGCAGGGGGCACGGGTTCCGGCTACACCTTC.

CDR3 DNA: TGCGCCAGCACCCGACAGGAGGAAGGAGAGACCCAGTACTTC. This gives the protein CASTRQEEGETQYF. V usage is TRBV5-1 and J usage is TRBJ2-5; TRBD1 is a possible D gene (6 bases). The CDR3 totals 14 residues. Trimming removed 6 bases at V and 4 bases at J, with 16 bases between. Looked up from germline, CDR1 is SGHRS and CDR2 is YFSETQ.

The V gene is TRBV18, the J gene TRBJ2-3; D is uncertain. The germline V gene encodes CDR1 KGHSH and CDR2 LQKENI. The CDR3 is made up of 12 amino acids. Deletions cut 6 bases from V and 5 bases from J, with 9 bases between. In DNA form, the CDR3 reads TGTGCCAGCTCCTCAGGTCAAGATACGCAGTATTTT. As protein: CASSSGQDTQYF. Supplemented by reference TRBV18 and TRBJ2-3, the full variable domain reads NAGVMQNPRHLVRRRGQEARLRCSPMKGHSHVYWYRQLPEEGLKFMVYLQKENIIDESGMPKERFSAEFPKEGPSILRIQQVVRGDSAAYFCASSSGQDTQYFGPGTRLTVL.

V usage is TRBV5-1 and J usage is TRBJ1-4; 7 nucleotides match TRBD1. The germline gives CDR1 SGHRS, CDR2 YFSETQ. V lost 4 bases and J lost 5; bases outside the gene matches: 11. This CDR3 is built from 16 residues. Here the CDR3 reads CASSPLPGQMNEKLFF. CDR3 in DNA: TGCGCCAGCAGCCCCTTACCGGGACAGATGAATGAAAAACTGTTTTTT.

The rearrangement uses TRBV5-1 and TRBJ1-5; no firm D call. V was clipped by 7 bases and J by 6 bases, with 8 bases between them. Germline assignment: CDR1 SGHRS and CDR2 YFSETQ. The CDR3 runs to 11 residues. The CDR3 sequence is CASAGSQPQHF. CDR3 DNA sequence: TGCGCCAGCGCTGGGAGTCAGCCCCAGCATTTT. Combining the CDR3 with reference TRBV5-1 and TRBJ1-5 gives the whole variable domain KAGVTQTPRYLIKTRGQQVTLSCSPISGHRSVSWYQQTPGQGLQFLFEYFSETQRNKGNFPGRFSGRQFSNSRSEMNVSTLELGDSALYLCASAGSQPQHFGDGTRLSIL.

V and J are TRBV5-4 and TRBJ2-7; D might be TRBD2 (6 bases). CDR3 length: 14 amino acids. V lost 5 bases and J lost 1, with 13 bases in between. Germline assignment: CDR1 SGHNT and CDR2 YYREEE (reference sequence). CDR3 protein: CASSGRGVSYEQYF. CDR3 nucleotides: TGTGCCAGCAGTGGGCGGGGAGTTTCCTACGAGCAGTACTTC.

V and J are TRBV28 and TRBJ2-5, with TRBD1 identical over 7 bases. V shed 2 bases and J 5 bases; nucleotides not matched to a gene: 8. This CDR3 is built from 15 residues. Germline values: CDR1 MDHEN, CDR2 SYDVKM. The CDR3 loop reads CASSLLTDRAETQYF. CDR3 nucleotide sequence: TGTGCCAGCAGTTTACTTACTGACAGGGCGGAGACCCAGTACTTC. Variable domain in full (rest from reference TRBV28 and TRBJ2-5): DVKVTQSSRYLVKRTGEKVFLECVQDMDHENMFWYRQDPGLGLRLIYFSYDVKMKEKGDIPEGYSVSREKKERFSLILESASTNQTSMYLCASSLLTDRAETQYFGPGTRLLVL.

This clone is medium-sized by share. The chain combines TRBV27 with TRBJ1-2; maybe TRBD1 (5 bases). Germline V gene lookup returns CDR1 MNHEY and CDR2 SMNVEV (reference sequence). The CDR3 contains 13 residues. V gave up 0 bases and J gave up 5 bases, with 7 bases separating them. CDR3 sequence (DNA): TGTGCCAGCAGTTTATCGTCAGGGTATGGCTACACCTTC. This codes for CASSLSSGYGYTF.

CDR3 residues: CASSLAGAPEDTQYF. In DNA, the CDR3 is TGTGCCAGCAGTCTAGCGGGGGCCCCCGAAGATACGCAGTATTTT. The rearrangement uses TRBV14 and TRBJ2-3; TRBD2 matches at 10 bases. V was pared by 6 bases and J by 5 bases, with 8 bases of the junction left unmatched. Looked up from germline, CDR1 is SGHDN and CDR2 is FVKESK. The CDR3 runs to 15 residues.

The rearrangement joins TRBV7-9 to TRBJ1-2; D call uncertain. CDR1 and CDR2 from the germline V gene are SEHNR and FQNEAQ (reference sequence). This CDR3 is 13 amino acids long. V was cut by 2 bases and J by 8 bases, with 12 bases left in between. The CDR3 loop is CASSLTIPIGYTF. CDR3 sequence (DNA): TGTGCCAGCAGCTTAACGATCCCCATAGGCTACACCTTC.

This sequence joins TRBV30 and TRBJ2-5, with unresolved D. V was cut by 0 bases and J by 4 bases, with 6 bases left in between. There are 12 residues in the CDR3. CDR1 and CDR2 from the germline V gene are GTSNPN and SVGIG (reference sequence). The CDR3 DNA reads as TGTGCCTGGAGTGTGTGGGGAGAGACCCAGTACTTC. This translates into CAWSVWGETQYF.

The V and J genes are TRBV9 and TRBJ2-1; TRBD2 might be the D (5 bases). The CDR3 has 15 amino acids. CDR1 and CDR2 (germline): SGDLS, YYNGEE. V lost 0 bases to trimming and J lost 3 bases, with 10 bases between them. The CDR3 loop is CASSVDDGDYNEQFF. As DNA, the CDR3 is TGTGCCAGCAGCGTAGATGACGGGGACTACAATGAGCAGTTCTTC.

This CDR3 reads CASSRGPNTEAFF. DNA for the CDR3: TGTGCCAGCTCACGGGGACCGAACACTGAAGCTTTCTTT. The chain employs TRBV18 and TRBJ1-1; D is possibly TRBD1 (5 bases). V was pared by 4 bases and J by 1 base, with 7 bases between. The CDR3 has 13 residues. Germline V gene lookup returns CDR1 KGHSH and CDR2 LQKENI.

The genes are TRBV6-5 and TRBJ2-7, with D possibly matching TRBD2 (5 bases). V lost 2 bases, J lost 7 bases, and 21 bases lay in between. Germline V CDR1 and CDR2: MNHEY, SVGAGI. The CDR3 has 16 residues. CDR3 coding DNA: TGTGCCAGCAGTTACGATTTTTTGGACTTCACTATAGAGCAGTACTTC. Its translation: CASSYDFLDFTIEQYF.

The V and J genes are TRBV7-8 and TRBJ2-2; 7 bases are a match to TRBD2. CDR1 and CDR2 from the germline V gene are SGHVS and FQNEAQ. The CDR3 extends over 15 amino acids. V dropped 1 base and J dropped 7; count of bases not matched to a gene: 6. The CDR3, as DNA: TGTGCCAGCAGCTTAGGAAATCCGGGGGGCGGGGAGCTGTTTTTT. Translating it yields CASSLGNPGGGELFF.

Only a few counts were recorded for this clone. This sequence joins TRBV13 and TRBJ2-5; 8 bases fit TRBD2. V was pared by 3 bases and J by 0 bases, with 6 bases of the junction left unmatched. CDR3 length equals 16 residues. Germline V CDR1 and CDR2: PRHDT, FYEKMQ (reference sequence). CDR3 protein: CASSFRSGGNQETQYF. The CDR3 region has the DNA TGTGCCAGCAGCTTCAGAAGCGGGGGAAACCAAGAGACCCAGTACTTC.

The genes are TRBV11-2 and TRBJ2-7, with TRBD1 matching over 9 bases. V was pared by 4 bases and J by 6 bases, with 7 bases of the junction left unmatched. This CDR3 is 14 amino acids long. CDR1 SGHAT and CDR2 FQNNGV come from the germline V gene. The CDR3 DNA follows: TGTGCCAGCAGCTACGGGACAGGGTTCATCGAGCAGTACTTC. As protein: CASSYGTGFIEQYF.

This chain joins TRBV4-1 and TRBJ2-7, with D possibly TRBD1 on 7 matching bases. This CDR3 is 14 amino acids long. The germline CDR1 and CDR2 sequences are MGHRA and YSYEKL. V lost 3 bases to trimming and J lost 3 bases, with 12 bases between them. The CDR3 bases are TGCGCCAGCAGCCAGAGGCGGGACAGCTACGAGCAGTACTTC. Translation gives CASSQRRDSYEQYF.

This clone is hyperexpanded in the sample. This sequence joins TRBV7-3 and TRBJ2-1; maybe TRBD2 (5 bases). Trimming took 9 bases from V and 0 from J, leaving 12 bases between them. Germline V gene data show CDR1 as SGHTA and CDR2 as FQGTGA. The CDR3 totals 14 residues. The DNA for the CDR3 is TGTGCCAGTCGCGCTGGGAGCTCCTACAATGAGCAGTTCTTC. Its translation: CASRAGSSYNEQFF.

CDR3 sequence (DNA): TGTGCCAGCAGCGTAGGCGGGAAATCCTACAATGAGCAGTTCTTC. It encodes CASSVGGKSYNEQFF. The rearrangement uses TRBV9 and TRBJ2-1, with a tentative D call TRBD2 (6 bases). V was trimmed by 0 bases and J by 1 base, leaving 8 bases between them. The CDR3 runs to 15 residues. Germline V gene data show CDR1 as SGDLS and CDR2 as YYNGEE.

The rearrangement uses TRBV11-3 and TRBJ2-5; 8 nucleotides agree with TRBD1. J lost 5 bases, V lost 5 bases, and 10 bases had no gene match. The length of the CDR3 is 15 residues. Germline V gives CDR1 SGHNT, CDR2 YENEEA. The CDR3 DNA follows: TGTGCCAGCAGCGCCGGCCAGGGGGCGGTGGAGACCCAGTACTTC. Encoded protein: CASSAGQGAVETQYF.

The gene calls are TRBV9 and TRBJ2-7; TRBD2 aligns across 12 bases. V trimming: 4 bases; J trimming: 7 bases; junction bases outside the gene matches: 9. The CDR3 runs to 15 residues. The germline CDR1 and CDR2 sequences are SGDLS and YYNGEE. CDR3 nucleotides: TGTGCCAGCAGCCCTCTAGCGGGGGGGCCGAAGGAGCAGTACTTC. It specifies CASSPLAGGPKEQYF.

J is TRBJ1-2 and V is TRBV7-5. TRBV7-5 is a pseudogene locus. The CDR3 is 10 amino acids. The CDR3 region is CASSLTGYTF. CDR3 nucleotides: TGTGCCAGCAGCTTAACTGGCTACACCTTC.

The chain uses TRBV19 and TRBJ1-1; D uncertain. From germline, CDR1 is LNHDA and CDR2 SQIVND (reference sequence). This CDR3 contains 13 residues. V was cut by 5 bases and J by 4 bases, with 11 bases left in between. This chain's CDR3 is CASSQQPGTEAFF. The CDR3 nucleotides read TGTGCCAGTAGTCAACAGCCGGGCACTGAAGCTTTCTTT.

The V gene is TRBV9, the J gene TRBJ2-5; weak D call: TRBD1 (5 bases). V lost 4 bases and J 1 base, leaving 14 bases between the germline ends. CDR3 length: 15 amino acids. Germline V gives CDR1 SGDLS, CDR2 YYNGEE. The CDR3 sequence is CASSPQGISQETQYF. For the CDR3, the DNA is TGTGCCAGCAGCCCCCAGGGTATATCCCAAGAGACCCAGTACTTC.

This clone was seen more than once but under ten times. This chain connects TRBV5-1 to TRBJ1-6, with TRBD1 matching over 7 bases. Germline V gives CDR1 SGHRS, CDR2 YFSETQ. The CDR3 sequence is 14 residues long. Unmatched junction bases numbered 5, after V lost 0 bases and J lost 11 bases. The CDR3 nucleotides read TGCGCCAGCAGCTTGGAAGGGGGCAGAACACCCCTCCACTTT. Translation: CASSLEGGRTPLHF.

The J gene is TRBJ1-2, the V gene TRBV6-5; D unresolved. Deletions cut 2 bases from V and 4 bases from J, with 14 bases between. Germline CDR1 is MNHEY and CDR2 is SVGAGI. This CDR3 comprises 15 residues. CDR3 sequence (DNA): TGTGCCAGCAGTTACCGTGCGACACCTTTCTATGGCTACACCTTC. This sequence encodes CASSYRATPFYGYTF.

J is TRBJ2-1 and V is TRBV27, with 14 bases that match TRBD2. Germline values: CDR1 MNHEY, CDR2 SMNVEV (reference sequence). The CDR3 runs to 15 residues. After removal of 3 bases from V and 7 bases from J, the junction contained 2 bases not matched to a gene. In DNA, the CDR3 is TGTGCCAGCAGTTTCGGGACTAGCGGGAGTAATGAGCAGTTCTTC. Protein sequence: CASSFGTSGSNEQFF.

V usage is TRBV28 and J usage is TRBJ2-7; 8 bases are shared with TRBD1. Germline V lookup: CDR1 MDHEN, CDR2 SYDVKM. This CDR3 has 14 residues. J lost 2 bases, V lost 2 bases, and 2 bases had no gene match. The CDR3 nucleotides are TGTGCCAGCAGTTTAGGGACAGGTCCCTACGAGCAGTACTTC. Translation gives CASSLGTGPYEQYF.

The chain has TRBV7-3 and TRBJ2-7; D remains unclear. CDR1 SGHTA and CDR2 FQGTGA come from the germline V gene. This CDR3 region has 13 residues. Trimming removed 3 bases from V and 2 bases from J, with 8 bases in between. CDR3 sequence (DNA): TGTGCCAGCAGCTTTAACCCGACCTACGAGCAGTACTTC. It codes for CASSFNPTYEQYF.